This record covers a single TCR beta chain. Its antigen is undetermined. Three rounds of nested PCR, following a modified ARM-PCR protocol, produced the TCRbeta library. Via MiXCR, TCRdb re-called the multiplex PCR reads, giving one row per CDR3 protein. The table includes 65,000 to 75,000 distinct CDR3 sequences, 75% to 85% detected once. This sample was included in a study of tumor and adjacent non-tumor tissue in lung cancer. Study-wide results and caveats: Patients with more diverse tumor TCRs had worse survival.

No cell sorting was done before RNA was extracted from the tissue. More than 3 cm separated this lung sample from the edge of the tumor. Trimming shortened V by 0 bases and J by 4 bases, and 34 bases separated the two germline ends. Germline V CDR1 and CDR2: DFQATT, SNEGSKA (reference sequence). The CDR3 spans 21 residues. The TCR sequence derives from a man in his fifties or sixties with non-small cell lung cancer. J is TRBJ2-7 and V is TRBV20-1; D is possibly TRBD1 (5 bases). The sequencing input was distant non-tumor lung tissue. The CDR3 DNA follows: TGCAGTGCTAGAGATATAACCCGTGACAGTGGGCGTGTACGAAGTAGGTACGAGCAGTACTTC. This encodes CSARDITRDSGRVRSRYEQYF.